This paragraph covers one T cell receptor beta chain sequence. As handled by the study authors: Estimated nucleated cell counts came from reference gene primer amplification. Clones were read by immunoSEQ multiplex PCR, and TCRdb kept only the in-frame ones, dropping some. V and J calls plus clone size are reproduced from that table; the DNA served to infer D and trimming. The sample contains 100,000 to 150,000 clones, approximately 84% of which appear only once. Trimming left V 5 bases short and J 5 bases short, with 20 bases between. The CDR3 totals 16 residues. Germline CDR1 reads PRHDT; CDR2 reads FYEKMQ (reference sequence). The data originate from a study of blood T cell repertoires in COVID-19. Study details: The United States, Italy and Spain provided the acute and convalescent COVID-19 samples. T cells, B-cell-depleted T cells, or PBMCs provided the cDNA or gDNA that served as material.

This chain uses TRBV13 with TRBJ2-3; perhaps TRBD2 as D (7 bases). This sequence was found in a woman aged 25 to 45 who had recovered from COVID-19. The sequenced sample was peripheral blood. DNA of the CDR3: TGTGCCAGCAGCAACCGGGGGGCGCCAGATGTAGATACGCAGTATTTT. This codes for CASSNRGAPDVDTQYF.